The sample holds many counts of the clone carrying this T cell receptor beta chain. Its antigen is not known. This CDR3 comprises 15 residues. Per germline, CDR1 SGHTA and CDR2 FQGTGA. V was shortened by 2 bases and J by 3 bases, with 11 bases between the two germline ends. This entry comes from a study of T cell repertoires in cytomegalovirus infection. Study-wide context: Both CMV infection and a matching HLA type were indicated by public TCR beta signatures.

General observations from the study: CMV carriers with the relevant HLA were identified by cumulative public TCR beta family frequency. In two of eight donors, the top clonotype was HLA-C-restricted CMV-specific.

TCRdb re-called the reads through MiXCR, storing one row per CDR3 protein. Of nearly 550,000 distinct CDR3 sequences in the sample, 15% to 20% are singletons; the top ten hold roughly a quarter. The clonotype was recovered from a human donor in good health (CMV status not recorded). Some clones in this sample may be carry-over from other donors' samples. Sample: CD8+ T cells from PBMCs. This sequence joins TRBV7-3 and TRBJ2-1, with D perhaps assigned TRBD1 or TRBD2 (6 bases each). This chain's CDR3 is CASSLVGGDYNEQFF. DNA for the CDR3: TGTGCCAGCAGCTTAGTGGGGGGCGACTACAATGAGCAGTTCTTC.